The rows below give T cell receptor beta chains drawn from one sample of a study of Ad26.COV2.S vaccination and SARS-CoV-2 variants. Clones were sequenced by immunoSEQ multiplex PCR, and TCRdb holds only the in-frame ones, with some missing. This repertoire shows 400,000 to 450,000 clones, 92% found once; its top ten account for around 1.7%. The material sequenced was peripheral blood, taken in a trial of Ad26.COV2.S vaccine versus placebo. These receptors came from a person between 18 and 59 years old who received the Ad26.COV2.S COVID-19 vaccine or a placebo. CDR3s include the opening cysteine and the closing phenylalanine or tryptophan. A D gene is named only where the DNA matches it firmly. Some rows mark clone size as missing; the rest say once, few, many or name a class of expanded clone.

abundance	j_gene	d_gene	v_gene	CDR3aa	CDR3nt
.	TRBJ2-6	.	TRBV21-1	CASSGTTGAVSGANVLTF	TGTGCCAGCAGCGGCACGACAGGGGCGGTCTCTGGGGCCAACGTCCTGACTTTC
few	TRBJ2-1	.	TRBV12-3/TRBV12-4	CASSLNRWNEQFF	TGTGCCAGCAGTTTGAACAGGTGGAATGAGCAGTTCTTC
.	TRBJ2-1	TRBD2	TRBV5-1	CASSWTGTSGGPNEQFF	TGCGCCAGCAGCTGGACCGGGACTAGCGGGGGGCCCAATGAGCAGTTCTTC
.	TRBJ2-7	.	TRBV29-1	CSVEERGYEQYF	TGCAGCGTTGAAGAAAGAGGCTACGAGCAGTACTTC
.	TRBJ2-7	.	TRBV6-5	CASSYDRYEQYF	TGTGCCAGCAGTTACGACAGGTACGAGCAGTACTTC
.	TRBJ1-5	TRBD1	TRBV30	CAWSVRTGGTVGQPQHF	TGTGCCTGGAGTGTGCGGACAGGTGGGACGGTGGGACAGCCCCAGCATTTT
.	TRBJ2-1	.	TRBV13	CASSLISVEYRHNEQFF	TGTGCCAGCAGCTTAATCTCTGTTGAGTATCGTCACAATGAGCAGTTCTTC
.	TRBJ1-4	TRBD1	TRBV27	CASKQGGEKLFF	TGTGCCAGCAAACAGGGGGGTGAAAAACTGTTTTTT
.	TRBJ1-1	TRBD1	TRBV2	CASSQSTGVNTEAFF	TGTGCCAGCAGTCAATCCACAGGGGTGAACACTGAAGCTTTCTTT
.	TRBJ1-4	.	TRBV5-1	CASSLSFTEKLFF	TGCGCCAGCAGCTTATCATTTACCGAAAAACTGTTTTTT
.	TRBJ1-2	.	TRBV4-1	CASSQEGVQGPNYGYTF	TGCGCCAGCAGCCAAGAAGGGGTACAGGGACCTAACTATGGCTACACCTTC
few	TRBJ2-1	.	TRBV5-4	CASSLVVNEQFF	TGTGCCAGCAGCTTGGTGGTCAATGAGCAGTTCTTC
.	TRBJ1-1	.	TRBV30	CAWSVEVGEQAFF	TGTGCCTGGAGTGTAGAAGTGGGGGAACAAGCTTTCTTT
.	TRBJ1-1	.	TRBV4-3	CASSQGDTRATHEAFF	TGCGCCAGCAGCCAAGGAGACACTAGAGCAACTCATGAAGCTTTCTTT
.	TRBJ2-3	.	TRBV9	CASSVMGFGAVELDTQYF	TGTGCCAGCAGCGTAATGGGGTTTGGAGCAGTTGAACTAGATACGCAGTATTTT
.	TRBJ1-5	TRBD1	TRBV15	CATSRFGTGRDYSYQPQHF	TGTGCCACCAGCAGATTTGGGACAGGGCGGGATTATAGCTATCAGCCCCAGCATTTT
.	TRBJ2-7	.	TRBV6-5	CASSYSIGTYEQYF	TGTGCCAGCAGTTACTCTATAGGTACCTACGAGCAGTACTTC
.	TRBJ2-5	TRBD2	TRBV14	CASSQDTSGAEAQYF	TGTGCCAGCAGCCAAGATACTAGCGGGGCCGAGGCCCAGTACTTC
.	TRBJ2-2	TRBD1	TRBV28	CASSFLAGTGLNPPNTGELFF	TGTGCCAGCAGTTTCCTAGCCGGGACAGGGCTTAATCCCCCGAACACCGGGGAGCTGTTTTTT
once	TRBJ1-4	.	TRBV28	CASRGLGNDNEKLFF	TGTGCCAGCAGGGGGCTTGGAAACGATAATGAAAAACTGTTTTTT
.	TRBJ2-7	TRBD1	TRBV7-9	CASSLRRSGQGDNEQYF	TGTGCCAGCAGCTTACGCAGGTCGGGACAGGGCGACAACGAGCAGTACTTC
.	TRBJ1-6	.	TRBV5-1	CASSLGQPNSPLHF	TGCGCCAGCAGCTTGGGTCAGCCTAATTCACCCCTCCACTTT
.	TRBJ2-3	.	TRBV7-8	CASSFRGRPPSRFF	TGTGCCAGCAGCTTTCGAGGGAGACCTCCCTCCCGGTTTTTT
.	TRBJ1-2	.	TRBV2	CASSDGTPRANYGYTF	TGTGCCAGCAGCGACGGGACACCCAGAGCTAACTATGGCTACACCTTC
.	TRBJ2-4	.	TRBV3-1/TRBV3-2	CASSLGVVAKNIQYF	TGTGCCAGCAGCCTAGGGGTTGTAGCCAAAAACATTCAGTACTTC
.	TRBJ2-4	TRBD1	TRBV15	CATSREGTGGNIQYF	TGTGCCACCAGCAGAGAGGGGACAGGGGGAAACATTCAGTACTTC
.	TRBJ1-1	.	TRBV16	CASSPRTALNTEAFF	TGTGCCAGCAGCCCCCGGACAGCGCTGAACACTGAAGCTTTCTTT
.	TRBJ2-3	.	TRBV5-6	CASSLELRTPTDTQYF	TGTGCCAGCAGCTTGGAGTTGCGGACACCCACAGATACGCAGTATTTT
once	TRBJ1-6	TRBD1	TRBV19	CASSTRAGTGKSSYNSPLHF	TGTGCCAGTAGTACAAGAGCCGGGACAGGAAAAAGCTCCTATAATTCACCCCTCCACTTT
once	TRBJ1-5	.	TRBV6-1	CASSDRQDQWAQHF	TGTGCCAGCAGTGATCGGCAGGACCAATGGGCCCAGCATTTT
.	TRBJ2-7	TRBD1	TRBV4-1	CASSHTGGSYEQYF	TGCGCCAGCAGCCACACAGGGGGATCCTACGAGCAGTACTTC
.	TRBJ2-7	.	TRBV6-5	CASSFDSYEQYF	TGTGCCAGCAGTTTCGACTCCTACGAGCAGTACTTC
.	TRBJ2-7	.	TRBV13	CASSPTPGSSYEQYF	TGTGCCAGCAGCCCCACTCCAGGTAGCTCCTACGAGCAGTACTTC
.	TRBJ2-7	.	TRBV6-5	CASAGRTEIYEQYF	TGTGCCAGCGCAGGACGGACGGAAATCTACGAGCAGTACTTC
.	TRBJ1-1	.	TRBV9	CASSGTRIKGDTEAFF	TGTGCCAGCAGCGGTACCCGGATTAAGGGGGACACTGAAGCTTTCTTT
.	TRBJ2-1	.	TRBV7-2	CASSPRGGINEQFF	TGTGCCAGCAGCCCGAGGGGTGGGATCAATGAGCAGTTCTTC
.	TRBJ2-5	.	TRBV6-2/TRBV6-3	CASSYSGAGEETQYF	TGTGCCAGCAGTTACAGCGGGGCAGGGGAAGAGACCCAGTACTTC
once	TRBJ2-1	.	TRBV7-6	CASSQRRGRDEQFF	TGTGCCAGCAGCCAAAGGAGGGGCCGAGATGAGCAGTTCTTC
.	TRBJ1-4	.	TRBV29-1	CSVEEIVGSNEKLFF	TGCAGCGTCGAGGAAATAGTAGGTTCAAATGAAAAACTGTTTTTT
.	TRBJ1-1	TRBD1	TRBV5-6	CASSPGTRGLSTEAFF	TGTGCCAGCAGCCCGGGAACGAGGGGGCTGAGCACTGAAGCTTTCTTT
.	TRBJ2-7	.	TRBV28	CASTTGLDYEQYF	TGTGCCAGCACCACAGGTCTTGACTACGAGCAGTACTTC
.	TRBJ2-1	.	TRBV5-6	CASSSRGSSYNEQFF	TGTGCCAGCAGCTCCCGGGGGAGCTCCTACAATGAGCAGTTCTTC